This TCR beta chain was recorded in a study of shared clonotypes between healthy human individuals. CDR3 size: 19 residues. The germline V gene encodes CDR1 SGDLS and CDR2 YYNGEE. The ends lost 0 bases at V and 3 bases at J; junction bases unmatched: 17. Each of the donors was a healthy adult who was HIV-negative and had not had a recent acute infection or vaccination. The split of CD4+ cells yielded CD45RA+ naive and CD45RA-negative memory subsets. Worth noting for this clone: The same CDR3 arises from other DNA sequences in this sample as well.

Generated by immunoSEQ multiplex PCR, the TCRdb table keeps only in-frame clones and is missing some. The sample carries approximately 330,000 clones, around 70% recorded once. The gene calls are TRBV9 and TRBJ2-7, with TRBD2 identical over 8 bases. This sequence was found in a man aged 25 to 40 in good health. Sequencing was done on a sample of memory CD4+ T cells sorted from blood. Subset given: CD45RA-negative fraction. Written as DNA, the CDR3 is TGTGCCAGCAGCGTAGCTCCTTCCGGGACTAGTGGGATCCACTACGAGCAGTACTTC. Its translation: CASSVAPSGTSGIHYEQYF.